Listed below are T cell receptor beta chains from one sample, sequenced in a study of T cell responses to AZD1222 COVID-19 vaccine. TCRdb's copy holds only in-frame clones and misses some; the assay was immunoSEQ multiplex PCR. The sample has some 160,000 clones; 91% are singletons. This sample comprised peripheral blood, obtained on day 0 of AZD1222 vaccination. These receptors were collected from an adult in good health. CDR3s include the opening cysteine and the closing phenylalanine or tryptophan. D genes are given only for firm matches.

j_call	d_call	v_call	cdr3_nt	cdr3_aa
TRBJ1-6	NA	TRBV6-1	TGTGCCAGCAGTGAAATTAGACTAAGGGGGAAGCTGCCGTTGGTTTCACCCCTCCACTTT	CASSEIRLRGKLPLVSPLHF
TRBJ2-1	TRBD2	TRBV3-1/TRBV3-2	TGTGCCAGCAGCCGACTAGCGGGAGTCCCCGAGCAGTTCTTC	CASSRLAGVPEQFF
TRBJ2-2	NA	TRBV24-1	TGTGCCACCAGTGATCCGCCGGGGTGGGGGAAGAACACCGGGGAGCTGTTTTTT	CATSDPPGWGKNTGELFF
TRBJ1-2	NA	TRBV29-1	TGCAGCGGGAGTGGGCAGGAAGACTATGGCTACACCTTC	CSGSGQEDYGYTF
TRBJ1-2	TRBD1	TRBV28	TGTGCCAGCAAAAGAAGGGACAGGAGCCTCTATGGCTACACCTTC	CASKRRDRSLYGYTF
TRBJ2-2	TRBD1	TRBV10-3	TGTGCCATAAAAGCCCCCGGGACAGGCGGCACCGGGGAGCTGTTTTTT	CAIKAPGTGGTGELFF
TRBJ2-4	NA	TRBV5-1	TGCGCCAGCAGCTTTAGGTCTGTGCGGGACATTCAGTACTTC	CASSFRSVRDIQYF
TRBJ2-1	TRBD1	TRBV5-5	TGTGCCAGCAGCTCTGAGGTGGGACAGATTCGGCAGTTCTTC	CASSSEVGQIRQFF
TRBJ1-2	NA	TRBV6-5	TGTGCCAGCAGTTATGGGGGAACACCGCATGGCTACACCTTC	CASSYGGTPHGYTF
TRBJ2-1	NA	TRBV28	TGTGCCAGCAGTCCCAGTAGTGAGTTACGGAGCGATGAGCAGTTCTTC	CASSPSSELRSDEQFF
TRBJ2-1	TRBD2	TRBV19	TGTGCCAGTACTTATGGGAGCGGGACTAGGGGAAGCGATGAGCAGTTCTTC	CASTYGSGTRGSDEQFF
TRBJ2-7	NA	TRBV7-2	TGTGCCAGCAGCTTAGCAGGCGGTGGAGGCTACGAGCAGTACTTC	CASSLAGGGGYEQYF